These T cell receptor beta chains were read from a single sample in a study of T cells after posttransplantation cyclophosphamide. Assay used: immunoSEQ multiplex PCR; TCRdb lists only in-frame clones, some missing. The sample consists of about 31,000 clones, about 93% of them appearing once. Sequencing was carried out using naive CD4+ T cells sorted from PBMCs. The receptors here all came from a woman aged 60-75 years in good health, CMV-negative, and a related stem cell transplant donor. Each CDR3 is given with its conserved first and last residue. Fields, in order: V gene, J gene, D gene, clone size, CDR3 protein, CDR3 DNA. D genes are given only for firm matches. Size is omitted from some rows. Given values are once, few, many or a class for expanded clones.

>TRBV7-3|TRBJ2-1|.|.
CASRESSYNEQFF
TGTGCCAGCAGGGAGAGCTCCTACAATGAGCAGTTCTTC
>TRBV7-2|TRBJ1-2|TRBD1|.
CASSQPGQGGGYTF
TGTGCCAGCAGCCAACCGGGACAGGGAGGCGGCTACACCTTC
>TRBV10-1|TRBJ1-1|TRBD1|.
CASSAQGKWPHTEAFF
TGCGCCAGCAGTGCACAGGGGAAGTGGCCCCACACTGAAGCTTTCTTT
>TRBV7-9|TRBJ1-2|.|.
CASSFSGNYGYTF
TGTGCCAGCAGCTTTTCAGGAAACTATGGCTACACCTTC
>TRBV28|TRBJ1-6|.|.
CASSSTDTQNSPLHF
TGTGCCAGCAGTTCCACAGATACACAGAATTCACCCCTCCACTTT
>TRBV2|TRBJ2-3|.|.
CASLYEDTQYF
TGTGCCAGCCTCTATGAAGATACGCAGTATTTT
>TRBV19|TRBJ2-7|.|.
CASSIGLGGSEQYF
TGTGCCAGTAGTATCGGACTAGGGGGATCCGAGCAGTACTTC
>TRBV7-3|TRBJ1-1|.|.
CASSLDTLTEAFF
TGTGCCAGCAGCTTGGACACCCTGACTGAAGCTTTCTTT
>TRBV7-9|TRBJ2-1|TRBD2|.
CASSLALAGAYNEQFF
TGTGCCAGCAGCTTAGCCCTGGCGGGGGCCTACAATGAGCAGTTCTTC
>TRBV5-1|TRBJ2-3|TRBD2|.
CASSLSGTSGGDTQYF
TGCGCCAGCAGCTTATCCGGGACTAGCGGCGGCGATACGCAGTATTTT
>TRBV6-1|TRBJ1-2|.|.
CASSRVLYGYTF
TGTGCCAGCAGTCGGGTTCTCTATGGCTACACCTTC
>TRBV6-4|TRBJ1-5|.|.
CASRVDQGNQPQHF
TGTGCCAGCAGAGTAGACCAGGGCAATCAGCCCCAGCATTTT
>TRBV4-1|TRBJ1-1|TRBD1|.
CASSPMGQGSTEAFF
TGCGCCAGCAGCCCCATGGGACAGGGCAGCACTGAAGCTTTCTTT
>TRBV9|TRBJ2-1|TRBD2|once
CASSMSGRVYNEQFF
TGTGCCAGCAGCATGAGCGGGAGAGTCTACAATGAGCAGTTCTTC
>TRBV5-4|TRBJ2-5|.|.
CASSFRVGETQYF
TGTGCCAGCAGCTTCAGGGTAGGGGAGACCCAGTACTTC
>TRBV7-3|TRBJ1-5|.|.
CASSSRGDLKPQHF
TGTGCCAGCAGCTCCCGCGGGGATTTGAAGCCCCAGCATTTT
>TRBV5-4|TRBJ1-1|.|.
CASSLAPDSLNTEAFF
TGTGCCAGCAGCCTGGCACCGGACAGCTTGAACACTGAAGCTTTCTTT
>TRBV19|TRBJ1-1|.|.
CASSPRDIWVVKAMNTEAFF
TGTGCCAGTAGCCCCCGGGACATTTGGGTCGTGAAGGCGATGAACACTGAAGCTTTCTTT
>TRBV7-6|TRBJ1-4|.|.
CASSSHRAVNEKLFF
TGTGCCAGCAGCTCTCACAGGGCCGTTAATGAAAAACTGTTTTTT
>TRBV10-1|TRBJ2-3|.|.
CASSRGGVADTQYF
TGCGCCAGCAGTCGTGGCGGGGTGGCAGATACGCAGTATTTT
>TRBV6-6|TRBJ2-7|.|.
CASSYSAGRLHEQYF
TGTGCCAGCAGTTATTCGGCGGGCCGCCTCCACGAGCAGTACTTC
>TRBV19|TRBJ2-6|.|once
CASNRYSGANVLTF
TGTGCCAGTAACCGGTACTCTGGGGCCAACGTCCTGACTTTC
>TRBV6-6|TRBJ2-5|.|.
CASSYEVAETQYF
TGTGCCAGCAGTTACGAGGTCGCAGAGACCCAGTACTTC
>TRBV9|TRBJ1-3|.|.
CASSVASDTIYF
TGTGCCAGCAGCGTGGCGAGCGACACCATATATTTT
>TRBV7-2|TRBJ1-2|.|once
CASSPLAGSGYTF
TGTGCCAGCAGCCCCCTGGCGGGTAGTGGCTACACCTTC
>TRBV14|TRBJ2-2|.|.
CASSQDLRFGELFF
TGTGCCAGCAGCCAAGATCTCAGGTTCGGGGAGCTGTTTTTT
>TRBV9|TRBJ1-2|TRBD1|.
CASSDPGQGNERGYTF
TGTGCCAGCAGTGACCCGGGACAGGGTAATGAACGGGGCTACACCTTC
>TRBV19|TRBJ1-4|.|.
CASSQTEPKMKKLFF
TGTGCCAGTAGTCAGACGGAGCCCAAAATGAAAAAACTGTTTTTT
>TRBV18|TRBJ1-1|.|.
CASSTSPGGDTEAFF
TGTGCCAGCTCAACTTCCCCGGGAGGCGACACTGAAGCTTTCTTT
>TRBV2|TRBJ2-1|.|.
CASTYYNEQFF
TGTGCCAGCACCTATTACAATGAGCAGTTCTTC
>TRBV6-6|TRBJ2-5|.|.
CASSGISETQYF
TGTGCCAGCTCGGGTATCAGCGAGACCCAGTACTTC
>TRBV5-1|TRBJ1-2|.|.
CASSPDSSYGYTF
TGCGCCAGCAGCCCGGACAGTTCCTATGGCTACACCTTC
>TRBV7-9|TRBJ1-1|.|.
CASSQKGGTEAFF
TGTGCCAGCAGCCAAAAAGGCGGCACTGAAGCTTTCTTT
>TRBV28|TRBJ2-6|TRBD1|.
CASRLQGAGANVLTF
TGTGCCAGCAGACTACAGGGGGCTGGGGCCAACGTCCTGACTTTC
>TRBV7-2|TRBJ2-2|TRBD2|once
CASSSSGGVRGELFF
TGTGCCAGCAGCTCTAGCGGGGGGGTACGGGGGGAGCTGTTTTTT
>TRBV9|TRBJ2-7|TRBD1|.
CASSVSPRGQPLEQYF
TGTGCCAGCAGCGTGTCCCCCAGGGGGCAACCACTTGAGCAGTACTTC
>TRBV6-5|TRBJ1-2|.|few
CASRRGPTNYGYTF
TGTGCCAGCAGAAGAGGCCCCACTAACTATGGCTACACCTTC